Listed below are T cell receptor beta chains from one sample, sequenced in a study of beta chain features in type 1 diabetes. Only in-frame clones appear in the TCRdb table, and some are missing; sequencing was by immunoSEQ multiplex PCR. Seen here are almost 350,000 clones, around 8% observed once, and the top ten hold 0.44%. Sequencing input: central memory CD4+ T cells from blood. The receptors stem from a woman in her late teens or twenties in good health. The CDR3 runs from the conserved cysteine through the conserved F or W. The order of the fields is clone size, J gene, V gene, D gene, CDR3 DNA, CDR3 protein. A D gene is named only where the DNA matches it firmly. Only some rows state a clone size, as once, few, many or a class for expanded clones.

abundance: .
j_gene: TRBJ1-1
v_gene: TRBV7-8
d_gene: .
CDR3nt: TGTGCCAGCAGCTTAGTCAGCGGGAACACTGAAGCTTTCTTT
CDR3aa: CASSLVSGNTEAFF

abundance: .
j_gene: TRBJ2-5
v_gene: TRBV19
d_gene: TRBD1
CDR3nt: TGTGCCAGTAAAGACAGGGCTATCCAAGAGACCCAGTACTTC
CDR3aa: CASKDRAIQETQYF

abundance: many
j_gene: TRBJ1-1
v_gene: TRBV5-4
d_gene: .
CDR3nt: TGTGCCAGCAGCCGCCCGGGGAACACTGAAGCTTTCTTT
CDR3aa: CASSRPGNTEAFF

abundance: .
j_gene: TRBJ2-3
v_gene: TRBV6-6
d_gene: TRBD2
CDR3nt: TGTGCCAGCAGCGTCGCGGGCGGGAGGGGCACAGATACGCAGTATTTT
CDR3aa: CASSVAGGRGTDTQYF

abundance: many
j_gene: TRBJ2-3
v_gene: TRBV15
d_gene: .
CDR3nt: TGTGCCACCAGCAGTAGACTGGATACAGATACGCAGTATTTT
CDR3aa: CATSSRLDTDTQYF

abundance: few
j_gene: TRBJ2-6
v_gene: TRBV10-3
d_gene: TRBD1
CDR3nt: TGTGCCACCGCCGGGACAGGGTCCTCTGGGGCCAACGTCCTGACTTTC
CDR3aa: CATAGTGSSGANVLTF

abundance: .
j_gene: TRBJ2-3
v_gene: TRBV19
d_gene: TRBD1
CDR3nt: TGTGCCAGTAGAAGCGGACAGGGTCGGAGCACAGATACGCAGTATTTT
CDR3aa: CASRSGQGRSTDTQYF

abundance: .
j_gene: TRBJ2-1
v_gene: TRBV7-2
d_gene: .
CDR3nt: TGTGCCAGCAGCCCAGCCGGACAGAACTACAATGAGCAGTTCTTC
CDR3aa: CASSPAGQNYNEQFF

abundance: few
j_gene: TRBJ2-7
v_gene: TRBV5-1
d_gene: .
CDR3nt: TGCGCCAGCAGCTCCTCCTACGAGCAGTACTTC
CDR3aa: CASSSSYEQYF

abundance: few
j_gene: TRBJ2-7
v_gene: TRBV5-1
d_gene: TRBD1
CDR3nt: TGCGCCAGCAGCACCGGGACAGGTATCTACGAGCAGTACTTC
CDR3aa: CASSTGTGIYEQYF

abundance: .
j_gene: TRBJ2-1
v_gene: TRBV7-9
d_gene: .
CDR3nt: TGTGCCAGCAGCCCCGGCTACGATGAGCAGTTCTTC
CDR3aa: CASSPGYDEQFF

abundance: few
j_gene: TRBJ2-7
v_gene: TRBV29-1
d_gene: .
CDR3nt: TGCAGCGTTGCGAGTCAGGGATTATACGAGCAGTACTTC
CDR3aa: CSVASQGLYEQYF

abundance: .
j_gene: TRBJ2-1
v_gene: TRBV7-8
d_gene: TRBD2
CDR3nt: TGTGCCAGCAGCTTAGAACTAGCGGGGTACAATGAGCAGTTCTTC
CDR3aa: CASSLELAGYNEQFF

abundance: .
j_gene: TRBJ2-5
v_gene: TRBV6-5
d_gene: .
CDR3nt: TGTGCCAGCAGTTACGGGAAGACCCAGTACTTC
CDR3aa: CASSYGKTQYF

abundance: many
j_gene: TRBJ2-3
v_gene: TRBV28
d_gene: .
CDR3nt: TGTGCCAGCAGGGAACAGGAAAGCACAGATACGCAGTATTTT
CDR3aa: CASREQESTDTQYF

abundance: .
j_gene: TRBJ2-1
v_gene: TRBV6-5
d_gene: .
CDR3nt: TGTGCCAGCAGTTATTCTGGCGGGATGGAGCAGTTCTTC
CDR3aa: CASSYSGGMEQFF

abundance: few
j_gene: TRBJ2-7
v_gene: TRBV6-1
d_gene: TRBD2
CDR3nt: TGTGCCAGCGCACAAAATAGCGGGAGTGGGTACGAGCAGTACTTC
CDR3aa: CASAQNSGSGYEQYF

abundance: few
j_gene: TRBJ2-1
v_gene: TRBV23-1
d_gene: TRBD2
CDR3nt: TGCGCCAGCAGGGGGACTAGCGGGACACTATCTGTCTACAATGAGCAGTTCTTC
CDR3aa: CASRGTSGTLSVYNEQFF

abundance: few
j_gene: TRBJ2-7
v_gene: TRBV5-1
d_gene: .
CDR3nt: TGCGCCAGCAGCTTGGCTGAGGGGGGCGACGAGCAGTACTTC
CDR3aa: CASSLAEGGDEQYF

abundance: few
j_gene: TRBJ1-1
v_gene: TRBV2
d_gene: TRBD1
CDR3nt: TGTGCCAGCACTCCTTCCCCTGACAGGGAGGCTTTCTTT
CDR3aa: CASTPSPDREAFF

abundance: .
j_gene: TRBJ1-5
v_gene: TRBV6-5
d_gene: .
CDR3nt: TGTGCCAGCAGCCGGACAGACAATCAGCCCCAGCATTTT
CDR3aa: CASSRTDNQPQHF

abundance: few
j_gene: TRBJ2-5
v_gene: TRBV7-6
d_gene: TRBD1
CDR3nt: TGTGCCAGCAGCCCATATACAGGGGAGCAGACCCAGTACTTC
CDR3aa: CASSPYTGEQTQYF

abundance: many
j_gene: TRBJ2-5
v_gene: TRBV28
d_gene: .
CDR3nt: TGTGCCAGCAGTTCTACAGTAGGCCAGGAGACCCAGTACTTC
CDR3aa: CASSSTVGQETQYF

abundance: .
j_gene: TRBJ1-5
v_gene: TRBV29-1
d_gene: .
CDR3nt: TGCAGCGTTGTTCCAGGGGACCCCAATCAGCCCCAGCATTTT
CDR3aa: CSVVPGDPNQPQHF

abundance: few
j_gene: TRBJ1-5
v_gene: TRBV9
d_gene: .
CDR3nt: TGTGCCAGCAGCGTAGTTGGGGACCCCAATCAGCCCCAGCATTTT
CDR3aa: CASSVVGDPNQPQHF

abundance: few
j_gene: TRBJ2-2
v_gene: TRBV7-2
d_gene: TRBD2
CDR3nt: TGTGCCAGCAGCTCCCTTAGCGGGAGGAGCGGCACCGGGGAGCTGTTTTTT
CDR3aa: CASSSLSGRSGTGELFF

abundance: many
j_gene: TRBJ2-1
v_gene: TRBV10-3
d_gene: .
CDR3nt: TGTGCCATCAGCGGACAGACCCGGGGCGATGAGCAGTTCTTC
CDR3aa: CAISGQTRGDEQFF

abundance: few
j_gene: TRBJ2-1
v_gene: TRBV5-8
d_gene: .
CDR3nt: TGTGCCAGCAGTTCCGGGTCTCTCGGCCCTTACAATGAGCAGTTCTTC
CDR3aa: CASSSGSLGPYNEQFF

abundance: .
j_gene: TRBJ2-1
v_gene: TRBV19
d_gene: TRBD2
CDR3nt: TGTGCCAGTAGTGCTCCACTAGCGGGAGCCTACAATGAGCAGTTCTTC
CDR3aa: CASSAPLAGAYNEQFF

abundance: few
j_gene: TRBJ2-3
v_gene: TRBV7-2
d_gene: TRBD2
CDR3nt: TGTGCCAGCAGCCATGGTGGTAGCGGGAAAGCAGATACGCAGTATTTT
CDR3aa: CASSHGGSGKADTQYF

abundance: few
j_gene: TRBJ2-1
v_gene: TRBV29-1
d_gene: .
CDR3nt: TGCAGCGTTGTACTCGGCTACAATGAGCAGTTCTTC
CDR3aa: CSVVLGYNEQFF

abundance: few
j_gene: TRBJ2-1
v_gene: TRBV7-3
d_gene: .
CDR3nt: TGTGCCAGCAGCCCTGGTTGGGAGAATGAGCAGTTCTTC
CDR3aa: CASSPGWENEQFF

abundance: few
j_gene: TRBJ2-1
v_gene: TRBV18
d_gene: TRBD2
CDR3nt: TGTGCCAGCTCACCCGGACTAGCGGGAGAGAATGAGCAGTTCTTC
CDR3aa: CASSPGLAGENEQFF

abundance: .
j_gene: TRBJ2-6
v_gene: TRBV7-2
d_gene: .
CDR3nt: TGTGCCAGCAGCTCCGGCATCTCTGGGGCCAACGTCCTGACTTTC
CDR3aa: CASSSGISGANVLTF

abundance: few
j_gene: TRBJ2-3
v_gene: TRBV11-2
d_gene: .
CDR3nt: TGTGCCAGCAGCTTCTCGGGGTATGCCACAGATACGCAGTATTTT
CDR3aa: CASSFSGYATDTQYF